The text below deals with one T cell receptor beta chain. The protocol was immunoSEQ multiplex PCR, while the TCRdb copy is restricted to in-frame clones and leaves out a portion. Here the sample spans 180,000 or so clones, around 79% being singletons. After removal of 5 bases from V and 9 bases from J, the junction contained 19 bases not matched to a gene. Germline V lookup: CDR1 SNHLY, CDR2 FYNNEI. The CDR3 spans 17 residues. This record belongs to a study of blood T cell repertoires in COVID-19. Study overall: The United States, Italy and Spain were the sources of the acute and convalescent COVID-19 samples.

The receptor was derived from a man aged 45-65 years who had recovered from COVID-19. The J gene is TRBJ2-5, the V gene TRBV2; 9 nucleotides match TRBD1. The sequenced material came from PBMCs or T cells enriched from blood (not recorded which). The CDR3 DNA follows: TGTGCCAGCAGTAGGACAGGGGATCGCGTGGAGATCCCCGCCCAGTACTTC. Protein sequence: CASSRTGDRVEIPAQYF.